This TCR beta chain is drawn from a study of early stage breast cancer tumors. The data were produced by immunoSEQ multiplex PCR, yet TCRdb's version contains in-frame clones alone and is incomplete. The sample has nearly 11,000 clones; around 70% are singletons. V lost 6 bases to trimming and J lost 6 bases, with 9 bases between them. CDR3 length: 12 amino acids. The germline V gene has CDR1 MRHNA and CDR2 SNTAGT. The sequence derives from a person aged 35-50 years with breast cancer. Source material: breast tumor tissue. The J gene is TRBJ2-1, the V gene TRBV6-4; possibly TRBD1 for D (5 bases). The CDR3 nucleotides read TGTGCCAGCAGCGGACAAGGCAATGAGCAGTTCTTC. This encodes CASSGQGNEQFF.